The clone carrying this TCR beta chain occurred many times. Its antigen is undetermined. In the library, individual cDNA molecules carried attached unique molecular identifiers. TCRdb passed the 5' RACE reads through MiXCR, listing each CDR3 protein once. The table includes fewer than 65,000 distinct CDR3 sequences, more than 5.5% detected once. The V end lost 2 bases, the J end lost 1 base, and 14 bases lay between the germline ends. The CDR3 extends over 16 amino acids. Germline lookup yields CDR1 KGHSH and CDR2 LQKENI. This record belongs to a study of early T cells in non-severe SARS-CoV-2 infection. Study-wide results and limits: There was a bias toward anti-spike CD8 responses in VDJdb matching, which missed private and CD4 specificities.

The input for sequencing was whole blood, taken at baseline. The sequence was obtained from an adult who was a healthcare worker with PCR-confirmed SARS-CoV-2 infection or an uninfected control (not recorded which). The rearrangement joins TRBV18 to TRBJ2-5, with D unresolved. The CDR3 DNA is TGTGCCAGCTCACCAGGAAGGGAAGTCCCCCAAGAGACCCAGTACTTC. Protein product: CASSPGREVPQETQYF.